Listed below are T cell receptor beta chains from one sample, sequenced in a study of blood T cell repertoires in COVID-19. The repertoire was sequenced with immunoSEQ multiplex PCR; TCRdb's copy has only in-frame clones and lacks some. The sample includes roughly 300,000 clones, 70% to 90% seen only once; the top ten take about 10%. The sample consisted of PBMCs or T cells enriched from blood (not recorded which). The receptors here all came from a woman younger than 30 who had recovered from COVID-19. Each CDR3 is given with its conserved first and last residue. The D gene is left open where the match is weak. For some rows the clone size is stated as once, few or many, or as a class when expanded; others skip it.

abundance	v_gene	j_gene	d_gene	CDR3aa	CDR3nt
few	TRBV7-9	TRBJ2-1	-	CASSLAGDEYNEQFF	TGTGCCAGCAGCTTAGCAGGGGATGAATACAATGAGCAGTTCTTC
-	TRBV14	TRBJ2-7	-	CASSQGGYEQYF	TGTGCCAGCAGCCAGGGAGGCTACGAGCAGTACTTC
-	TRBV28	TRBJ2-1	TRBD1	CASSPGTEEYNEQFF	TGTGCCAGCAGTCCGGGGACAGAGGAGTACAATGAGCAGTTCTTC
-	TRBV5-8	TRBJ2-7	-	CASSLGRGKGEQYF	TGTGCCAGCAGCTTGGGGCGGGGAAAAGGCGAGCAGTACTTC
-	TRBV5-1	TRBJ2-7	TRBD1	CASSPGTGNNYEQYF	TGCGCCAGCAGCCCGGGGACAGGGAATAACTACGAGCAGTACTTC
-	TRBV7-8	TRBJ2-1	TRBD2	CASSLLAGAELGNEQFF	TGTGCCAGCAGCTTACTAGCGGGGGCCGAATTGGGCAATGAGCAGTTCTTC
-	TRBV19	TRBJ1-1	-	CASSTQLNTEAFF	TGTGCCAGTAGTACACAGCTGAACACTGAAGCTTTCTTT
few	TRBV5-8	TRBJ1-1	-	CASSLGHNTEAFF	TGTGCCAGCAGCTTGGGACATAACACTGAAGCTTTCTTT
-	TRBV27	TRBJ2-7	TRBD2	CASSLNSGRSLEQYF	TGTGCCAGCAGTTTAAATAGCGGGAGGTCTCTCGAGCAGTACTTC
-	TRBV18	TRBJ1-2	-	CASSPPGSSNYGYTF	TGTGCCAGCTCACCACCGGGCAGTTCTAACTATGGCTACACCTTC
-	TRBV23-1	TRBJ1-6	TRBD1	CASSQPKEGQGLNSPLHF	TGCGCCAGCAGTCAACCCAAGGAGGGACAGGGGCTAAATTCACCCCTCCACTTT
-	TRBV5-6	TRBJ1-4	TRBD1	CASSWGTGESNEKLFF	TGTGCCAGCAGCTGGGGGACAGGGGAGTCTAATGAAAAACTGTTTTTT
-	TRBV9	TRBJ2-1	-	CASSLQGNPYNEQFF	TGTGCCAGCAGCCTACAGGGAAACCCCTACAATGAGCAGTTCTTC
-	TRBV19	TRBJ1-1	TRBD1	CASRTTGVVSNTEAFF	TGTGCCAGTAGGACTACAGGGGTTGTGTCGAACACTGAAGCTTTCTTT
-	TRBV21-1	TRBJ2-7	-	CASSKDGQGDLHEQYF	TGTGCCAGCAGCAAAGACGGACAAGGGGATCTCCACGAGCAGTACTTC
-	TRBV27	TRBJ1-1	-	CASSLFRHMNTEAFF	TGTGCCAGCAGTTTATTTAGACATATGAACACTGAAGCTTTCTTT
-	TRBV9	TRBJ1-2	-	CASSVGADLNYGYTF	TGTGCCAGCAGCGTAGGGGCAGATTTAAACTATGGCTACACCTTC
once	TRBV18	TRBJ2-5	-	CASSPRTVQETQYF	TGTGCCAGCTCTCCTCGGACAGTCCAAGAGACCCAGTACTTC
-	TRBV29-1	TRBJ2-3	TRBD2	CSVRELAGDTQYF	TGCAGCGTCCGGGAACTAGCGGGAGATACGCAGTATTTT
-	TRBV5-8	TRBJ1-5	-	CASSGGSWPGSNQPQHF	TGTGCCAGCAGCGGGGGGTCGTGGCCAGGGAGCAATCAGCCCCAGCATTTT
once	TRBV5-5	TRBJ1-4	-	CASSLSRQAGTNEKLFF	TGTGCCAGCAGCTTGTCTCGACAGGCAGGAACTAATGAAAAACTGTTTTTT
-	TRBV3-1/TRBV3-2	TRBJ1-2	TRBD1	CASSQKGDRGSGYTF	TGTGCCAGCAGCCAAAAGGGGGACAGGGGAAGTGGCTACACCTTC
-	TRBV18	TRBJ2-2	-	CASSPDSGTGELFF	TGTGCCAGCTCACCAGATTCGGGCACCGGGGAGCTGTTTTTT
-	TRBV12-5	TRBJ1-1	-	CASPPWETEAFF	TGTGCTAGTCCTCCCTGGGAGACAGAAGCTTTCTTT
-	TRBV18	TRBJ1-4	TRBD1	CASSSRDRGSGANEKLFF	TGTGCCAGCTCATCCCGGGACAGGGGTTCGGGAGCTAATGAAAAACTGTTTTTT
-	TRBV7-9	TRBJ1-1	TRBD1	CASSSEGALWGTEAFF	TGTGCCAGCAGCTCGGAGGGGGCCCTATGGGGCACTGAAGCTTTCTTT
-	TRBV27	TRBJ1-1	TRBD1	CASRSPGRTTGTAEAFF	TGTGCCAGCAGATCCCCCGGTCGAACAACCGGGACAGCTGAAGCTTTCTTT
few	TRBV2	TRBJ1-1	-	CASSEQGNTEAFF	TGTGCCAGCAGTGAACAGGGGAACACTGAAGCTTTCTTT
-	TRBV24-1	TRBJ2-5	-	CATSGREETQYF	TGTGCCACCTCCGGGAGAGAAGAGACCCAGTACTTC
-	TRBV28	TRBJ2-3	TRBD1	CASSLSTGVTDTQYF	TGTGCCAGCAGTTTATCGACAGGGGTGACAGATACGCAGTATTTT
-	TRBV12-5	TRBJ1-1	-	CASGQGGVKGTEAFF	TGTGCTAGTGGTCAGGGCGGGGTGAAGGGCACTGAAGCTTTCTTT
-	TRBV5-1	TRBJ2-3	-	CASSPDGIASDTQYF	TGCGCCAGCAGCCCGGACGGAATAGCGTCAGATACGCAGTATTTT
-	TRBV4-1	TRBJ2-7	-	CASSQVSGGEQYF	TGCGCCAGCAGCCAAGTTTCCGGGGGCGAGCAGTACTTC
-	TRBV18	TRBJ2-1	TRBD2	CASCRRGGSPNEQFF	TGTGCCAGCTGCCGTCGGGGCGGGAGTCCCAATGAGCAGTTCTTC
-	TRBV10-2	TRBJ2-6	-	CASRDKNVLTF	TGCGCCAGCCGGGACAAAAACGTCCTGACTTTC
-	TRBV21-1	TRBJ1-4	-	CASSKSRTGGILPEKLFF	TGTGCCAGCAGCAAATCCAGGACAGGGGGCATTTTGCCGGAAAAACTGTTTTTT
-	TRBV18	TRBJ2-3	-	CASSPSRSRRSTDTQYF	TGTGCCAGCTCACCCAGTCGCTCGCGGCGAAGCACAGATACGCAGTATTTT
-	TRBV10-3	TRBJ2-1	-	CAIRGTSYNEQFF	TGTGCCATCAGGGGGACATCTTACAATGAGCAGTTCTTC
-	TRBV11-2	TRBJ1-2	-	CASSLGGLHGYTF	TGTGCCAGCAGCTTAGGGGGGCTGCATGGCTACACCTTC
-	TRBV28	TRBJ1-2	-	CASSTQGSPWYGYTF	TGTGCCAGCAGCACACAGGGATCCCCATGGTATGGCTACACCTTC
-	TRBV4-1	TRBJ2-2	-	CASSQAGHTGELFF	TGCGCCAGCAGCCAGGCCGGACATACCGGGGAGCTGTTTTTT
-	TRBV30	TRBJ2-5	-	CAWSLAGAWETQYF	TGTGCCTGGAGTCTGGCAGGGGCGTGGGAGACCCAGTACTTC
-	TRBV5-1	TRBJ1-1	-	CASSPQSLNTEAFF	TGCGCCAGCAGCCCACAATCCTTGAACACTGAAGCTTTCTTT
-	TRBV5-1	TRBJ2-7	-	CASSLAPRNYSYEQYF	TGCGCCAGCAGCTTGGCACCGAGAAACTACTCCTACGAGCAGTACTTC
-	TRBV9	TRBJ2-7	TRBD1	CASGRTGSTYEQYF	TGTGCCAGCGGGAGGACAGGGTCTACCTACGAGCAGTACTTC
-	TRBV28	TRBJ1-1	TRBD1	CASSQTGGAFF	TGTGCCAGCAGCCAGACAGGGGGGGCTTTCTTT
few	TRBV29-1	TRBJ2-7	TRBD2	CSVASQSSGRFYEQYF	TGCAGCGTTGCTAGCCAATCTAGCGGACGATTCTACGAGCAGTACTTC
once	TRBV5-4	TRBJ2-2	TRBD2	CASSLALAGVNTGELFF	TGTGCCAGCAGCTTGGCCCTAGCGGGGGTTAACACCGGGGAGCTGTTTTTT
few	TRBV11-2	TRBJ2-7	-	CASSLETVGSANEQYF	TGTGCCAGCAGCTTAGAGACAGTCGGGTCGGCTAACGAGCAGTACTTC
-	TRBV6-1	TRBJ2-7	-	CASSENRAYEQYF	TGTGCCAGCAGTGAAAACAGGGCGTACGAGCAGTACTTC
-	TRBV29-1	TRBJ1-2	-	CSAGDSAYGYTF	TGCAGCGCGGGAGACAGCGCGTATGGCTACACCTTC
-	TRBV6-6	TRBJ1-4	-	CASSYSGGGVGEKLFF	TGTGCCAGCAGTTACTCGGGGGGGGGCGTCGGTGAAAAACTGTTTTTT
-	TRBV13	TRBJ2-3	-	CASSSPGDSTDTQYF	TGTGCCAGCAGCTCTCCGGGGGATAGCACAGATACGCAGTATTTT
-	TRBV2	TRBJ1-6	TRBD1	CASRGGQYNSPLHF	TGTGCCAGCAGGGGGGGACAGTACAATTCACCCCTCCACTTT
once	TRBV6-4	TRBJ1-2	-	CASSDGGTYGYTF	TGTGCCAGCAGTGACGGGGGGACCTATGGCTACACCTTC
few	TRBV5-6	TRBJ2-5	TRBD2	CASSPGSLAGAETQYF	TGTGCCAGCAGCCCCGGATCGTTGGCGGGAGCAGAGACCCAGTACTTC
-	TRBV3-1/TRBV3-2	TRBJ2-7	TRBD1	CASSPRQGWYEQYF	TGTGCCAGCAGCCCACGACAGGGATGGTACGAGCAGTACTTC
-	TRBV11-1	TRBJ2-7	-	CASSLVAAYEQYF	TGTGCCAGCAGCTTAGTGGCTGCCTACGAGCAGTACTTC
-	TRBV15	TRBJ1-3	-	CATSRDLGAGLGNTIYF	TGTGCCACCAGCAGAGATTTAGGGGCAGGGCTAGGAAACACCATATATTTT